The rows below give T cell receptor beta chains drawn from one sample of a study of T cell responses to AZD1222 COVID-19 vaccine. Profiled with immunoSEQ multiplex PCR; TCRdb holds only in-frame clones, not every one. Of fewer than 90,000 clones detected, around nine tenths appear once; the ten largest clones hold roughly 7.2%. The sample was peripheral blood, taken 28 days after the second AZD1222 dose. These receptor sequences come from an adult who received the AZD1222 COVID-19 vaccine. Both conserved end residues are part of each CDR3. A D gene is named only where the DNA matches it firmly.

v_call	cdr3_length	j_call	d_call	cdr3_nt	cdr3_aa
TRBV19	18	TRBJ1-1	TRBD1	TGTGCCAGTAGTAACTACAGGGGGCCCCTTCACATGAACACTGAAGCTTTCTTT	CASSNYRGPLHMNTEAFF
TRBV24-1	14	TRBJ2-5	.	TGTGCCACCAGCCCGACAGGCCTGGAAGAGACCCAGTACTTC	CATSPTGLEETQYF
TRBV19	17	TRBJ2-7	TRBD2	TGTGCCAGTAGTATCGGCACCGCCGGGACTAGCTCTGGGGAGCAGTACTTC	CASSIGTAGTSSGEQYF
TRBV3-1/TRBV3-2	14	TRBJ1-2	.	TGTGCCAGCAGCCAAGCGGGCGCTAACTATGGCTACACCTTC	CASSQAGANYGYTF
TRBV7-2	15	TRBJ1-5	TRBD1	TGTGCCAGCAGCTCTATGACAGGGTCGGCTCAGCCCCAGCATTTT	CASSSMTGSAQPQHF
TRBV7-9	13	TRBJ1-1	.	TGTGCCAGCACTCCGCTGGGGGACACTGAAGCTTTCTTT	CASTPLGDTEAFF
TRBV9	17	TRBJ1-1	.	TGTGCCAGCAGCGTCCACGATTCGGGGCGCGAGAACACTGAAGCTTTCTTT	CASSVHDSGRENTEAFF
TRBV7-8	17	TRBJ2-6	.	TGTGCCAGCAGCTTAAATGACAGACTCTCTGGGGCCAACGTCCTGACTTTC	CASSLNDRLSGANVLTF
TRBV5-1	18	TRBJ2-1	TRBD2	TGCGCCAGCACCCTAGGAAAGCCCGGGACTAGCGGGACCAATGAGCAGTTCTTC	CASTLGKPGTSGTNEQFF
TRBV7-2	15	TRBJ1-2	.	TGTGCCAGCAGCTTAGTCTTACAGGGCGACTATGGCTACACCTTC	CASSLVLQGDYGYTF